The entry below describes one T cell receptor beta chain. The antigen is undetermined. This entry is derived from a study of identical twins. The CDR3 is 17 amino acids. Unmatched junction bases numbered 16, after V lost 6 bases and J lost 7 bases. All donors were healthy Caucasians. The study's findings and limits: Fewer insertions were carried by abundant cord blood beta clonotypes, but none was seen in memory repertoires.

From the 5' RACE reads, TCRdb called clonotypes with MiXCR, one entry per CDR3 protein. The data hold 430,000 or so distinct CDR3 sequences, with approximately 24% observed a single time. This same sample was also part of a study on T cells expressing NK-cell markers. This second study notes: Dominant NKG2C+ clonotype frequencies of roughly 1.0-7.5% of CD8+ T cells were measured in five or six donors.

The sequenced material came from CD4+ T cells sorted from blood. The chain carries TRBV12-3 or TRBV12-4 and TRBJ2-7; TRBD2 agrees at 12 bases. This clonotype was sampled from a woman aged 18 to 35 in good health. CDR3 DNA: TGTGCCAGCAGCCGCCTTGGCTCTAGCGGGAGGGGGAATGAGCAGTACTTC. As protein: CASSRLGSSGRGNEQYF.